This passage covers 28 T cell receptor beta chains from one sample sequenced in a study of regulatory T cells in long-lasting Graves disease. The time point here: persistent/refractory GD, antithyroid drugs over 5 years with positive TRAb. PBMCs were the source of the RNA used for TCR sequencing. CDR3-region Arm-PCR and iRepertoire HTBI primers produced the TCR beta libraries. TCRdb ran MiXCR on the multiplex PCR reads and lists one entry per CDR3 protein. This table holds 450,000 or so distinct CDR3 sequences, less than 25% found once. The starting material was peripheral blood mononuclear cells (PBMCs), obtained when the disease was refractory, from a patient treated with antithyroid drugs. Receptor source: a female donor with Graves disease.

The sample holds many counts of this clonotype. The genes are TRBV29-1 and TRBJ2-7; 8 positions match TRBD1. The J segment lost 2 bases and the V segment lost 1 base, leaving 1 base of the junction unmatched. Germline CDR1 is SQVTM and CDR2 is ANQGSEA. This CDR3 is 13 amino acids long. CDR3 in amino acids: CSVEGTGTYEQYF. The CDR3 DNA reads TGCAGCGTTGAAGGGACAGGGACCTACGAGCAGTACTTC.

The V gene is TRBV2, the J gene TRBJ1-6; possible D gene TRBD1, 6 bases. V gave up 2 bases and J gave up 10 bases, with 18 bases separating them. Germline lookup yields CDR1 SNHLY and CDR2 FYNNEI. This CDR3 spans 16 amino acids. The CDR3 is CASSERKQGRGSPLHF. CDR3 sequence (DNA): TGTGCCAGCAGTGAACGGAAACAGGGCCGAGGATCACCCCTCCACTTT.

The rearrangement uses TRBV6-1 and TRBJ2-7; D may be TRBD1 (5 bases). Germline V gene data show CDR1 as MNHNS and CDR2 as SASEGT. V was shortened by 7 bases and J by 6 bases, with 19 bases between the two germline ends. CDR3 length: 14 amino acids. CDR3 sequence: CASTSTDSLREQYF. The CDR3 coding sequence is TGTGCCAGCACCTCCACCGACAGCCTCCGCGAGCAGTACTTC.

The V call is TRBV6-1, the J call TRBJ2-7; perhaps TRBD2 as D (5 bases). Per the germline V gene, CDR1 is MNHNS and CDR2 is SASEGT. Trimming removed 9 bases from V and 2 bases from J, with 14 bases in between. This CDR3 spans 13 amino acids. This CDR3 reads CASKGAGAYEQYF. CDR3 nucleotides: TGTGCCAGTAAGGGCGCCGGGGCCTACGAGCAGTACTTC.

Many counts were recorded for this clonotype. This chain links TRBV30 with TRBJ2-7; TRBD1 or TRBD2 may be the D gene (5 bases each). The V gene's germline CDR1 is GTSNPN and CDR2 SVGIG (reference sequence). This CDR3 spans 15 amino acids. The V and J ends lost 1 base and 4 bases respectively, with 17 bases between them. The CDR3 DNA is TGTGCCTGGAGTGAGGTTGAGGGGCGTAGGTACGAGCAGTACTTC. Encoded protein: CAWSEVEGRRYEQYF.

At least ten counts were recorded for this clonotype. The rearrangement uses TRBV5-1 and TRBJ1-6, with D unresolved. The CDR3 contains 14 residues. Germline V gene data show CDR1 as SGHRS and CDR2 as YFSETQ. The V gene lost 7 bases and the J gene lost 6 bases, with 14 bases spanning the gap. CDR3 nucleotides: TGCGCCAGCGCCTCGGGAGGAGGTAATTCACCCCTCCACTTT. Translating gives CASASGGGNSPLHF.

Many counts were recorded for this clonotype. The rearrangement links TRBV28 to TRBJ2-1, with D possibly TRBD2 on 7 matching bases. The CDR3 is 12 residues long. Germline values: CDR1 MDHEN, CDR2 SYDVKM. The V gene lost 3 bases and the J gene lost 8 bases, with 8 bases spanning the gap. The CDR3 protein is CASSLGGHEQFF. CDR3 DNA: TGTGCCAGCAGTTTGGGGGGGCATGAGCAGTTCTTC.

This clonotype was picked up many times. The genes are TRBV28 and TRBJ2-5; D remains unclear. V lost 1 base and J lost 7, with 7 bases in between. CDR1 and CDR2 (germline): MDHEN, SYDVKM. The CDR3 length is 12 residues. The CDR3 DNA sequence: TGTGCCAGCAGTTTATCTTCGCCGACCCAGTACTTC. Protein product: CASSLSSPTQYF. Combining the CDR3 with reference TRBV28 and TRBJ2-5 gives the whole variable domain DVKVTQSSRYLVKRTGEKVFLECVQDMDHENMFWYRQDPGLGLRLIYFSYDVKMKEKGDIPEGYSVSREKKERFSLILESASTNQTSMYLCASSLSSPTQYFGPGTRLLVL.

For this clonotype: Because the CDR3 is missing its conserved closing phenylalanine or tryptophan, this is likely a read error. V is TRBV27 and J is TRBJ2-5; tentatively, D is TRBD1 (6 bases). The V gene's germline CDR1 is MNHEY and CDR2 SMNVEV (reference sequence). The CDR3 consists of 15 residues. Trimming removed 0 bases from V and 5 bases from J, with 13 bases in between. The CDR3 loop reads CASSLSITGRETQYL. Written as DNA, the CDR3 is TGTGCCAGCAGTTTATCGATCACAGGGCGGGAGACCCAGTACTTA.

A few counts support this clonotype. The chain has TRBV3-1 and TRBJ2-6; TRBD2 matches 7 bases. V dropped 4 bases and J dropped 18; count of bases not matched to a gene: 9. The CDR3 runs to 12 residues. Germline values: CDR1 LGHDT, CDR2 YNNKEL (reference sequence). CDR3 sequence reads: CASSPGRGGETF. DNA of the CDR3: TGTGCCAGCAGCCCAGGGAGGGGAGGAGAGACTTTC.

For this clonotype: Because the CDR3 is missing its conserved closing phenylalanine or tryptophan, this is likely a read error. The chain has TRBV12-3 or TRBV12-4 and TRBJ2-5, with TRBD1 matching over 9 bases. Trimming took 6 bases from V and 5 from J; bases not matched to a gene: 13. There are 16 residues in the CDR3. In nucleotides, the CDR3 is TGTGCCAGCAGCGGACGAGCGGGACAGGGAGGGGAGACCCAGTACTAC. Its protein is CASSGRAGQGGETQYY.

In this sample, this clonotype turned up many times. V gene TRBV20-1 combines with J gene TRBJ2-5, with TRBD2 matching 12 bases. In germline, CDR1 is DFQATT, CDR2 SNEGSKA (reference sequence). The junction had 4 bases not matched to a gene; V was cut back by 6 bases and J by 2 bases. The CDR3 has 14 amino acids. As DNA, the CDR3 is TGCAGTGCCCGGACTAGCGGGGAACAAGAGACCCAGTACTTC. Translation gives CSARTSGEQETQYF.

This clonotype appeared a few times. The rearrangement uses TRBV19 and TRBJ1-1; 7 bases fit TRBD1. J lost 4 bases, V lost 2 bases, and 7 bases had no gene match. From germline, CDR1 is LNHDA and CDR2 SQIVND (reference sequence). There are 15 residues in the CDR3. The CDR3 DNA reads as TGTGCCAGTAGTATACCCTTCACAGGGGCCACTGAAGCTTTCTTT. Its translation: CASSIPFTGATEAFF. Complete variable domain (other parts from reference TRBV19 and TRBJ1-1): DGGITQSPKYLFRKEGQNVTLSCEQNLNHDAMYWYRQDPGQGLRLIYYSQIVNDFQKGDIAEGYSVSREKKESFPLTVTSAQKNPTAFYLCASSIPFTGATEAFFGQGTRLTVV.

The V gene is TRBV19, the J gene TRBJ1-2; 10 bases are a match to TRBD1. V dropped 8 bases and J dropped 4; count of bases not matched to a gene: 7. CDR3 length: 14 amino acids. The V gene's germline CDR1 is LNHDA and CDR2 SQIVND (reference sequence). Here the CDR3 DNA reads TGTGCCAGTTATCGGACAGGGGGAGCCTATGGCTACACCTTC. Protein product: CASYRTGGAYGYTF.

Regarding this clonotype: This may stem from a read error, because a much larger clone lies one nucleotide away. The chain recombines TRBV27 with TRBJ2-7; TRBD1 matches at 7 bases. CDR1 MNHEY and CDR2 SMNVEV come from the germline V gene (reference sequence). CDR3 length equals 16 residues. The CDR3 DNA follows: TGTGCCAGCAGTCCCGGGACAGCCTCCTTTGGCTACAAGCAGTACTTC. Protein sequence: CASSPGTASFGYKQYF.

This clonotype was recorded at least ten times. This rearrangement joins TRBV11-2 to TRBJ1-2; unclear D gene. Germline CDR1 and CDR2: SGHAT and FQNNGV. V lost 3 bases and J 2 bases, leaving 7 bases between the germline ends. The CDR3 has 13 amino acids. This CDR3 is CASSLTQNYGYTF. The CDR3 DNA follows: TGTGCCAGCAGCTTGACACAGAACTATGGCTACACCTTC.

There are many counts of this clonotype. This sequence joins TRBV6-5 and TRBJ1-1, with unresolved D. There are 15 residues in the CDR3. Germline CDR1 and CDR2: MNHEY and SVGAGI. Trimming stripped 0 bases from V and 1 base from J, with 9 bases between. CDR3 DNA: TGTGCCAGCAGTTACTCGATTCCCAGGAACACTGAAGCTTTCTTT. Translating it yields CASSYSIPRNTEAFF.

This clonotype came up once. The J gene is TRBJ2-5, the V gene TRBV19; 7 bases match TRBD1. The germline CDR1 and CDR2 sequences are LNHDA and SQIVND (reference sequence). The CDR3 sequence is 14 residues long. J was trimmed by 7 bases and V by 5 bases; bases with no gene match: 10. CDR3 nucleotide sequence: TGTGCCAGTAGTCTTGGACAGGCGATTGGGACCCAGTACTTC. Its protein product is CASSLGQAIGTQYF.

Of note for this clonotype: A much larger clone is a single base away; this may be a read error. This chain connects TRBV10-3 to TRBJ1-5; D call uncertain. This CDR3 is built from 16 residues. The V gene's germline CDR1 is ENHRY and CDR2 SYGVKD. Trimming took 8 bases from V and 1 from J, leaving 18 bases between them. The chain's CDR3 is CAIEFRSVASNQPQHF. The CDR3 DNA is TGTGCCATCGAATTTAGGAGCGTAGCGAGCAATCAGCCCCAGCATTTT.

V and J are TRBV20-1 and TRBJ2-4; 10 bases map to TRBD1. There are 17 residues in the CDR3. Trimming took 4 bases from V and 1 from J; bases not matched to a gene: 10. Germline V gene sequence: CDR1 DFQATT, CDR2 SNEGSKA (reference sequence). CDR3 sequence (DNA): TGCAGTGCTATCCGAATGACAGGGGGCGCTGCCAAAAACATTCAGTACTTC. This gives the protein CSAIRMTGGAAKNIQYF.

The table lists this clonotype with a few counts. The CDR3 protein is CASSLTTGSSYNEQFF. The CDR3 nucleotides are TGTGCCAGCAGTTTAACGACAGGTAGCTCCTACAATGAGCAGTTCTTC. The rearrangement uses TRBV6-2 or TRBV6-3 and TRBJ2-1; maybe TRBD1 (6 bases). The CDR3 consists of 16 residues. Germline loops: CDR1 MNHEY, CDR2 SVGEGT. V lost 4 bases, J lost 0 bases, and 13 bases lay in between.

This clonotype showed up just a few times. The chain uses TRBV6-1 and TRBJ2-1; 9 nucleotides line up with TRBD1. The germline gives CDR1 MNHNS, CDR2 SASEGT. The CDR3 is made up of 15 amino acids. Germline trimming cut 6 bases from V and 5 bases from J; bases unmatched to any gene: 8. In DNA, the CDR3 is TGTGCCAGCAGACGGACGACAGGGGGTGACAATGAGCAGTTCTTC. Translation gives CASRRTTGGDNEQFF.

At least ten counts were recorded for this clonotype. The rearrangement joins TRBV7-2 to TRBJ2-5; D is uncertain. The ends were cut back, 3 bases at V and 5 bases at J, with 10 bases in the middle. This CDR3 region has 13 residues. CDR1 and CDR2 from the germline V gene are SGHTA and FQGNSA. CDR3 DNA sequence: TGTGCCAGCAGCTTCGAACGGGCGGAGACCCAGTACTTC. Residues: CASSFERAETQYF.

The chain recombines TRBV7-3 with TRBJ2-2; D is undetermined. V lost 9 bases, J lost 6 bases, and 5 bases lay in between. There are 10 residues in the CDR3. CDR1 is SGHTA, CDR2 FQGTGA, per germline. This chain's CDR3 is CARDAGELFF. CDR3 DNA sequence: TGTGCCAGGGATGCCGGGGAGCTGTTTTTT.

This clonotype was observed at least ten times. The rearrangement links TRBV6-2 or TRBV6-3 to TRBJ2-7, with TRBD2 identical over 9 bases. CDR1 MNHEY and CDR2 SVGEGT come from the germline V gene. The CDR3 has 15 amino acids. The ends lost 0 bases at V and 9 bases at J; junction bases unmatched: 9. CDR3 in amino acids: CASSYSEREAWGQYF. For the CDR3, the DNA is TGTGCCAGCAGTTACTCGGAGCGGGAGGCTTGGGGGCAGTACTTC.

As for this clonotype: Given a much more abundant clone one base away, this may be a read error. The chain employs TRBV6-2 or TRBV6-3 and TRBJ1-1; D call uncertain. The CDR3 extends over 15 amino acids. Trimming stripped 7 bases from V and 6 bases from J, with 21 bases between. Germline V gene sequence: CDR1 MNHEY, CDR2 SVGEGT. The CDR3 DNA follows: TGTGCCAGCAAATCGGACCGTCTAGGAAGATCTGAAGCTTTCTTT. This translates into CASKSDRLGRSEAFF.

This clonotype was seen more than once but under ten times. A much larger clone differs by one base, so this may be a read error. The rearrangement uses TRBV6-1 and TRBJ2-7; 7 bases fit TRBD1. The CDR3 covers 13 residues. Losses at the gene ends were 6 bases for V and 2 bases for J; bases not matched to a gene: 4. Germline V lookup: CDR1 MNHNS, CDR2 SASEGT. The CDR3 nucleotides are TGTGCCAGCAGGCCGGGACAGACCTACGAGCAGTACTTC. Translated, it gives CASRPGQTYEQYF.

The V gene is TRBV12-3 or TRBV12-4, the J gene TRBJ2-1; the match to TRBD2 covers 7 bases. V lost 4 bases to trimming and J lost 10 bases; unmatched junction nucleotides: 13. There are 15 residues in the CDR3. The CDR3 sequence is CASSYHGTGRGEQFF. The CDR3 nucleotides read TGTGCCAGCAGTTACCACGGGACTGGGCGGGGGGAGCAGTTCTTC.